This TCR beta chain was sequenced during a study of shared clonotypes between healthy human individuals. V lost 4 bases and J lost 5; bases outside the gene matches: 4. From germline, CDR1 is SNHLY and CDR2 FYNNEI. This CDR3 is 13 amino acids long. In this sample, this clone turned up many times. Assay runs were performed at deep level. Method: immunoSEQ multiplex PCR; TCRdb's copy keeps in-frame clones and lacks some. The table lists about 490,000 clones, over 60% of them singletons. The V call is TRBV2, the J call TRBJ2-5; 7 bases agree with TRBD2. The sample was PBMCs. The origin of this receptor is a woman in her 40s in good health. Some clones in this sample may be carry-over from other donors' samples. The DNA of the CDR3 is TGTGCCAGCAGTGTTTGGGAGGGGGAGACCCAGTACTTC. It yields the protein CASSVWEGETQYF. Full variable domain (missing parts from reference TRBV2 and TRBJ2-5): EPEVTQTPSHQVTQMGQEVILRCVPISNHLYFYWYRQILGQKVEFLVSFYNNEISEKSEIFDDQFSVERPDGSNFTLKIRSTKLEDSAMYFCASSVWEGETQYFGPGTRLLVL.